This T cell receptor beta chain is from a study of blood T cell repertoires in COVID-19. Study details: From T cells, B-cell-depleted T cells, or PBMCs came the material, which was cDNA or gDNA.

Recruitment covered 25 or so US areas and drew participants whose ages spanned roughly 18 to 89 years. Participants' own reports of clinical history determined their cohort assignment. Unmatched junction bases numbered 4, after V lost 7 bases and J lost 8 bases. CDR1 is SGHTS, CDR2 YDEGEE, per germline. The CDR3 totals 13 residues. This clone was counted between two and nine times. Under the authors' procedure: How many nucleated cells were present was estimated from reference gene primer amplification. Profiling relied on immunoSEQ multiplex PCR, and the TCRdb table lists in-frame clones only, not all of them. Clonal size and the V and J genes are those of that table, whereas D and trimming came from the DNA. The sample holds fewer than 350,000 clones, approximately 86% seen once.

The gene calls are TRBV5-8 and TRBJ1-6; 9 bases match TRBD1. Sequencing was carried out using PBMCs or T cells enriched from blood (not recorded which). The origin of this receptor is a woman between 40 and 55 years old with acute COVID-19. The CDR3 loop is CASRDRGYSPLHF. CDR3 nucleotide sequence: TGTGCCAGCCGTGACAGGGGGTATTCACCCCTCCACTTT.